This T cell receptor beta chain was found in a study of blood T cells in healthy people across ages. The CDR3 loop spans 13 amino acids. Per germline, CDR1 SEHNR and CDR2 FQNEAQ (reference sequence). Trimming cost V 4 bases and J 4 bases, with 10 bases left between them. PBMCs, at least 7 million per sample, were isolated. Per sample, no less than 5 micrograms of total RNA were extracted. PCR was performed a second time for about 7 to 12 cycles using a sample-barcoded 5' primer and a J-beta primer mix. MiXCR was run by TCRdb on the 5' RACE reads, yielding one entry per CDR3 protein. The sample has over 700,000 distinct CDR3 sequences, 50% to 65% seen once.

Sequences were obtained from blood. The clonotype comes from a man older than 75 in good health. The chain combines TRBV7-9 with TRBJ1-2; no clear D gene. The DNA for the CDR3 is TGTGCCAGCAGCTACCGGATCTCCTATGGCTACACCTTC. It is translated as CASSYRISYGYTF.